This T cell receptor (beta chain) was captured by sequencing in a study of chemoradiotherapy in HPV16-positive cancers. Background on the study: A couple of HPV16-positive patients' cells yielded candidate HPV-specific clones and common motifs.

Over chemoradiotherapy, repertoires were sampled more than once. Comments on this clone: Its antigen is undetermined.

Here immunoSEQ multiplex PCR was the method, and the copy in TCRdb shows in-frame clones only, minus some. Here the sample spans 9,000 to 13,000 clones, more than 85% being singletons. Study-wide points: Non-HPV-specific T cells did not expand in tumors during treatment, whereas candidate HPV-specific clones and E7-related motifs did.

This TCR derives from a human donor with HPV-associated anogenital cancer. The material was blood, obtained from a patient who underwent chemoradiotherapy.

The CDR3 DNA sequence: TGTGCCAGCAGCTGGGGGACAGTTAGCAATCAGCCCCAGCATTTT. This codes for CASSWGTVSNQPQHF. The chain couples TRBV5-6 to TRBJ1-5; TRBD1 aligns across 7 bases. Germline loops: CDR1 SGHDT, CDR2 YYEEEE. There are 15 residues in the CDR3. V lost 3 bases, J lost 0 bases, and 3 bases stayed unmatched.